This TCR beta chain was identified during a study of blood T cell repertoires in COVID-19 (dated by TCRdb to 2020 to 2021). With respect to the entire study: Samples covering the acute and convalescent phases of COVID-19 were provided by collaborators in the United States, Italy and Spain. The material from the prospective study consisted of cDNA or gDNA derived from T cells, B-cell-depleted T cells, or PBMCs. The dataset comprised deeply sampled blood TCRbeta repertoires from subjects exposed to, actively infected with, or recovered from COVID-19. The repertoires were made available in a free public database intended to serve as a resource for research on the immune response to SARS-CoV-2. The samples were drawn from the first 160 participants of the ongoing ImmuneRACE study and from some 1,300 subjects provided by 6 global collaborators. The sample metadata nearly always contained a de-identified subject ID, COVID-19 status, age in years and sex. Where HLA class I and class II types were available, the types were taken from metadata supplied by the sample provider, not from assay-based typing.

Collaborating institutions collected whole blood in K2EDTA tubes following their own protocols. For TCRbeta analysis, collaborators shipped samples in one of three forms: frozen whole blood, isolated PBMCs, or DNA extracted from either of those sample types. TCRbeta CDR3 regions were amplified from genomic DNA using the immunoSEQ Assay, a bias-controlled multiplex PCR. On the authors' methods: The number of nucleated cells in each sample was estimated by amplification of reference gene primers within the assay. To quantify the absolute abundance of each unique TCRbeta CDR3 rearrangement, sequence reads were collapsed and filtered. For each sample, productive Simpson clonality was calculated as the square root of Simpson's diversity index across productive rearrangements. In TCRdb, the immuneACCESS table is reduced to in-frame sequences with V and J assigned. These tables do not hold every clone; where another copy was compared, an unresolved V gene accounts for under half, and the others remain unexplained. From that table come the V and J calls and clone size; the DNA was used to work out D and trimming. The sample table lists roughly 50,000 clones, more than 75% of them with a count of one. 5% to 7% of the sample comes from the top ten.

Reading the germline V gene gives CDR1 KGHDR and CDR2 SFDVKD. V is cut back by 7 bases and J by 3 bases, with 7 bases in the junction unmatched. The CDR3 holds 14 amino acids from the cysteine to the phenylalanine. The read is trimmed to its CDR3 DNA, 42 bases read in frame from base 1. On the study overall, not on this receptor specifically: The quantity of clinical and demographic metadata differed by source and by participant and was supplied without curation.

Note on this clone: The specificity of this receptor is unknown. Qualities for individual bases were not recorded, and no much larger clone is one base off.

Specimen: peripheral blood. The source of this sequence is a woman aged 55-70 years with acute or convalescent COVID-19. The V gene is TRBV24-1 and the J gene is TRBJ2-5, and 7 bases in between align with TRBD1. The CDR3 here reads CATSPGTAKETQYF. DNA sequence: TGTGCCACCAGCCCCGGGACAGCTAAAGAGACCCAGTACTTC.